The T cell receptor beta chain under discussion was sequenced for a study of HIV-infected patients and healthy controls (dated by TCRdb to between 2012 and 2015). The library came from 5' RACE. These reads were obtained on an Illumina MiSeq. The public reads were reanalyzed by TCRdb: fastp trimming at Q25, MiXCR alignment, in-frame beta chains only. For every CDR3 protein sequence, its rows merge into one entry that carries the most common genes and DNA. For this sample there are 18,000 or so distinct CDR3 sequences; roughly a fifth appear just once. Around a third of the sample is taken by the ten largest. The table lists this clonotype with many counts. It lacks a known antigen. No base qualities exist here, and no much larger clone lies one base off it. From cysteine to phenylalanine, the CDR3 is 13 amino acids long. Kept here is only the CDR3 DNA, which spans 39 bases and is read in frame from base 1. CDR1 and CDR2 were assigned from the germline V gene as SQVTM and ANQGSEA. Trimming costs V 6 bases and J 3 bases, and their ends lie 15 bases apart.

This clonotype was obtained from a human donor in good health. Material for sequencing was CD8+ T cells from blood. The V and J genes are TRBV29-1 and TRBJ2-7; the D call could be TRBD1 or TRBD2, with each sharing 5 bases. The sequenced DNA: TGCAGCGTGACCTGGGACGGCCTCTACGAGCAGTACTTC. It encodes CSVTWDGLYEQYF.